This T cell receptor (beta chain) was documented in a study of neurological immune-mediated disorders. This clonotype showed up many times. V was cut by 3 bases and J by 4 bases, with 4 bases left in between. The CDR3 length is 11 residues. CDR1 and CDR2 (germline): SGHDN, FVKESK. Via MiXCR, TCRdb re-called the 5' RACE reads, giving one row per CDR3 protein. The sample lists around 25,000 distinct CDR3 sequences; over 20% were seen once. The V and J genes are TRBV14 and TRBJ2-7, with D hard to call. Sequenced material: PBMCs. The receptor comes from an older woman in good health. CDR3 sequence (DNA): TGTGCCAGCAGCCACAGTTACGAGCAGTACTTC. Its protein product is CASSHSYEQYF. The complete variable domain, with remaining parts taken from reference TRBV14 and TRBJ2-7, reads EAGVTQFPSHSVIEKGQTVTLRCDPISGHDNLYWYRRVMGKEIKFLLHFVKESKQDESGMPNNRFLAERTGGTYSTLKVQPAELEDSGVYFCASSHSYEQYFGPGTRLTVT.